The sequence of this T cell receptor (beta chain) was determined in a study of molecular identifiers for immune sequencing clone quantification. The CDR3 runs 14 residues. In germline, CDR1 is SEHNR, CDR2 FQNEAQ (reference sequence). Trimming at V came to 4 bases and at J to 3 bases, leaving 5 bases not matched to a gene. A CD8+CD4-CCR7+CD45RA+ gate was used to sort naive CD8 T cells. A single record per CDR3 protein comes from TCRdb applying MiXCR to the PCR reads. The table has 350,000 or so distinct CDR3 sequences, roughly a fifth seen once. This clonotype came up many times. The chain uses TRBV7-9 and TRBJ2-7, with TRBD1 matching over 8 bases. The receptor's source is a human donor in good health. Some libraries in this study had Jurkat cell RNA spiked in. The material sequenced was naive CD8+ T cells from blood, with Jurkat cell RNA spiked in. Subset denoted: FACS-sorted CD8+CD4-CCR7+CD45RA+ naive T cells. CDR3 bases: TGTGCCAGCAGCTCCAGACAGGGGAGCTACGAGCAGTACTTC. Its protein product is CASSSRQGSYEQYF.